The 30 T cell receptor beta chains listed next were all sequenced from one sample in a study of T cell responses to AZD1222 COVID-19 vaccine. Data came from immunoSEQ multiplex PCR; TCRdb stores just in-frame clones and leaves some out. In the table there are about 84,000 clones, over 75% of which are singletons. Sequencing used peripheral blood, obtained 28 days after the second AZD1222 dose. The receptors derive from an adult who received the AZD1222 COVID-19 vaccine.

A few counts support this clone. The V call is TRBV19, the J call TRBJ1-3; D not resolved. Germline V gene lookup returns CDR1 LNHDA and CDR2 SQIVND (reference sequence). The CDR3 contains 16 residues. Trimming pared 3 bases from V and 0 bases from J, leaving 12 bases between. For the CDR3, the DNA is TGTGCCAGTAGTATGCGATCTTGGGACTCTGGAAACACCATATATTTT. This translates into CASSMRSWDSGNTIYF.

V gene TRBV21-1 combines with J gene TRBJ2-7; no DNA check was done on the table's D call, TRBD2. TRBV21-1 is a pseudogene. This CDR3 contains 14 residues. This CDR3 reads CASSKPAGSYEQYV. The CDR3 DNA reads as TGTGCCAGCAGCAAACCCGCGGGCTCCTACGAGCAGTACGTC.

The V gene is TRBV29-1, the J gene TRBJ2-7; maybe TRBD1 (6 bases). CDR1 is SQVTM, CDR2 ANQGSEA, per germline. CDR3 size: 11 residues. V was trimmed by 7 bases and J by 6 bases, leaving 13 bases between them. The CDR3 here is CSGKQGAEQYF. Here the CDR3 DNA reads TGCAGCGGAAAACAGGGCGCCGAGCAGTACTTC.

V and J are TRBV28 and TRBJ1-5; D is perhaps TRBD1 (5 bases). The CDR3 runs to 13 residues. Germline-derived CDR1 and CDR2 are MDHEN and SYDVKM. The V end lost 5 bases, the J end lost 6 bases, and 11 bases lay between the germline ends. The CDR3 protein is CASSPLGTQPQHF. CDR3 in DNA: TGTGCCAGCAGTCCCCTCGGGACTCAGCCCCAGCATTTT.

This clone was found once. This sequence joins TRBV15 and TRBJ1-1, with 7 bases lining up with TRBD1. The CDR3 loop spans 14 amino acids. The ends lost 0 bases at V and 7 bases at J; junction bases unmatched: 5. Germline loops: CDR1 LNHNV, CDR2 YYDKDF (reference sequence). CDR3 protein: CATSRERRGVEAFF. The CDR3 nucleotides are TGTGCCACCAGCAGAGAGCGCAGGGGGGTTGAAGCTTTCTTT.

The chain is built from TRBV28 and TRBJ1-4; D is perhaps TRBD1 (6 bases). V shed 6 bases and J shed 5 bases, with 16 bases lying between them. The CDR3 totals 15 residues. The germline gives CDR1 MDHEN, CDR2 SYDVKM. CDR3 residues: CASSTGTHENEKLFF. In DNA form, the CDR3 reads TGTGCCAGCAGCACCGGGACACATGAAAATGAAAAACTGTTTTTT.

V and J are TRBV6-5 and TRBJ2-2, with a possible D match to TRBD2 (6 bases). Germline V gives CDR1 MNHEY, CDR2 SVGAGI. The CDR3 is 13 amino acids. Trimming removed 4 bases from V and 5 bases from J, with 8 bases in between. The DNA of the CDR3 is TGTGCCAGCAGTTTGGAGGGGACCGGGGAGCTGTTTTTT. Translated, it gives CASSLEGTGELFF.

The chain uses TRBV18 and TRBJ2-3; 8 bases fit TRBD2. From germline, CDR1 is KGHSH and CDR2 LQKENI. The junction had 5 bases not matched to a gene; V was cut back by 4 bases and J by 2 bases. There are 15 residues in the CDR3. CDR3 bases: TGTGCCAGCTCACAAGATGGACTAGCCACAGATACGCAGTATTTT. It translates to CASSQDGLATDTQYF. Full variable domain (remainder filled in from reference TRBV18 and TRBJ2-3): NAGVMQNPRHLVRRRGQEARLRCSPMKGHSHVYWYRQLPEEGLKFMVYLQKENIIDESGMPKERFSAEFPKEGPSILRIQQVVRGDSAAYFCASSQDGLATDTQYFGPGTRLTVL.

The chain uses TRBV12-5 and TRBJ1-3; D unresolved. Germline lookup yields CDR1 LGHNT and CDR2 FRNRAP. Trimming cost V 5 bases and J 0 bases, with 8 bases left between them. This CDR3 is built from 14 residues. CDR3 region: CASGPRASGNTIYF. CDR3 sequence (DNA): TGTGCTAGTGGTCCTCGGGCCTCTGGAAACACCATATATTTT.

The rearrangement joins TRBV7-2 to TRBJ2-2; possibly TRBD1 for D (5 bases). V was shortened by 2 bases and J by 2 bases, with 9 bases between the two germline ends. Germline assignment: CDR1 SGHTA and CDR2 FQGNSA. This CDR3 comprises 15 residues. CDR3: CASSLPQGNTGELFF. CDR3 nucleotides: TGTGCCAGCAGCTTACCCCAGGGAAACACCGGGGAGCTGTTTTTT.

This clone was observed a single time. The V and J genes are TRBV24-1 and TRBJ1-2; D not certain. CDR3 length: 13 amino acids. V was pared by 5 bases and J by 0 bases, with 6 bases between. Germline values: CDR1 KGHDR, CDR2 SFDVKD. CDR3 bases: TGTGCCACCAGTGTCACAGCTAACTATGGCTACACCTTC. It is translated as CATSVTANYGYTF.

The rearrangement joins TRBV3-1 (or the pseudogene TRBV3-2) to TRBJ1-2; possible D gene TRBD1, 6 bases. CDR1 and CDR2 (germline): LGHDT, YNNKEL (reference sequence). There are 15 residues in the CDR3. V lost 3 bases and J 4 bases, leaving 15 bases between the germline ends. CDR3: CASSQGQGDFYGYTF. CDR3 in DNA: TGTGCCAGCAGCCAGGGACAAGGGGACTTCTATGGCTACACCTTC.

The sample holds a few counts of this clone. The rearrangement joins TRBV24-1 to TRBJ1-2; D uncertain. This CDR3 spans 11 amino acids. Germline V lookup: CDR1 KGHDR, CDR2 SFDVKD. V gave up 4 bases and J gave up 2 bases, with 1 base separating them. DNA for the CDR3: TGTGCCACCAGTGACAACTATGGCTACACCTTC. Translation gives CATSDNYGYTF.

The CDR3 DNA reads as TGTGCCAGTTTTTTCACCGGGGAGCTGTTTTTT. Encoded protein: CASFFTGELFF. This chain uses TRBV12-3 or TRBV12-4 with TRBJ2-2; D is unresolved. This CDR3 spans 11 amino acids. Trimming left V 9 bases short and J 4 bases short, with 6 bases between.

This clone appeared a few times. V and J are TRBV6-5 and TRBJ1-2; 7 bases map to TRBD1. The CDR3 is made up of 14 amino acids. Trimming at V came to 2 bases and at J to 0 bases, leaving 0 bases not matched to a gene. Germline V gene sequence: CDR1 MNHEY, CDR2 SVGAGI. The CDR3 bases are TGTGCCAGCAGTTACCAGGGGGCTAACTATGGCTACACCTTC. Its protein product is CASSYQGANYGYTF.

This rearrangement joins TRBV4-2 to TRBJ2-6; 9 bases match TRBD1. V shed 0 bases and J 1 base; nucleotides not matched to a gene: 13. Germline values: CDR1 LGHNA, CDR2 YNFKEQ. The length of the CDR3 is 21 residues. CDR3 loop: CASSQDGVNRGLLSGANVLTF. CDR3 coding DNA: TGTGCCAGCAGCCAAGATGGGGTAAACAGGGGGCTTCTGTCTGGGGCCAACGTCCTGACTTTC.

This clone was seen just once. J is TRBJ2-2 and V is TRBV24-1, with 8 bases that match TRBD1. In germline, CDR1 is KGHDR, CDR2 SFDVKD. The CDR3 runs 17 residues. V lost 2 bases to trimming and J lost 5 bases; unmatched junction nucleotides: 9. In nucleotides, the CDR3 is TGTGCCACCAGTGATTCGACTAGGACAGGGAGGACCGGGGAGCTGTTTTTT. Protein sequence: CATSDSTRTGRTGELFF.

The gene calls are TRBV27 and TRBJ2-7; 7 positions agree with TRBD1. CDR3 size: 16 residues. Germline CDR1 reads MNHEY; CDR2 reads SMNVEV (reference sequence). Trimming cost V 0 bases and J 1 base; bases outside gene matches: 6. The CDR3: CASSLSRAGGSYEQYF. In DNA, the CDR3 is TGTGCCAGCAGTTTATCCCGGGCAGGGGGATCCTACGAGCAGTACTTC.

This chain uses TRBV28 with TRBJ1-3, with D hard to call. The CDR3 contains 15 residues. V was shortened by 7 bases and J by 4 bases, with 17 bases between the two germline ends. Germline V CDR1 and CDR2: MDHEN, SYDVKM. Here the CDR3 DNA reads TGTGCCAGCACCCCCCCCCTGATTACAGGAAACACCATATATTTT. Residues: CASTPPLITGNTIYF.

This clone appeared a single time. This chain links TRBV7-2 with TRBJ2-5; TRBD1 is a possible D gene (6 bases). The CDR3 length is 14 residues. V lost 1 base and J lost 5, with 11 bases in between. The germline gives CDR1 SGHTA, CDR2 FQGNSA. The CDR3 spells CASSLVPGVETQYF. Here the CDR3 DNA reads TGTGCCAGCAGCTTAGTTCCAGGGGTGGAGACCCAGTACTTC. The full variable domain, with the rest looked up from reference TRBV7-2 and TRBJ2-5, is GAGVSQSPSNKVTEKGKDVELRCDPISGHTALYWYRQSLGQGLEFLIYFQGNSAPDKSGLPSDRFSAERTGGSVSTLTIQRTQQEDSAVYLCASSLVPGVETQYFGPGTRLLVL.

The gene calls are TRBV30 and TRBJ1-1; 7 nucleotides match TRBD1. Germline V gene data show CDR1 as GTSNPN and CDR2 as SVGIG (reference sequence). This CDR3 region has 11 residues. The J segment lost 10 bases and the V segment lost 7 bases, leaving 9 bases of the junction unmatched. The CDR3 loop is CALTGSVRAFF. For the CDR3, the DNA is TGTGCCTTGACAGGGTCGGTGAGAGCTTTCTTT.

The count of this clone is one. The chain employs TRBV4-2 and TRBJ2-7; D not resolved. The CDR3 runs to 14 residues. The germline V gene has CDR1 LGHNA and CDR2 YNFKEQ. V was cut by 0 bases and J by 0 bases, with 6 bases left in between. In DNA form, the CDR3 reads TGTGCCAGCAGCCAAGAATTACTCTCCTACGAGCAGTACTTC. It codes for CASSQELLSYEQYF.

This chain joins TRBV5-6 and TRBJ2-1; no firm D call. The germline V gene has CDR1 SGHDT and CDR2 YYEEEE. Trimming pared 2 bases from V and 1 base from J, leaving 4 bases between. The CDR3 has 13 residues. The CDR3 is CASSFGSYNEQFF. CDR3 DNA: TGTGCCAGCAGCTTCGGATCCTACAATGAGCAGTTCTTC.

The CDR3 region has the DNA TGTGCCAGTAGTCCGCTAGCGGGGTGGTCGTTCTTC. Translated: CASSPLAGWSFF. The chain is built from TRBV19 and TRBJ2-1, with TRBD2 identical over 9 bases. Losses at the gene ends were 5 bases for V and 15 bases for J; bases not matched to a gene: 8. CDR1 and CDR2 from the germline V gene are LNHDA and SQIVND (reference sequence). This CDR3 spans 12 amino acids. Full variable domain (outside the CDR3, taken from reference TRBV19 and TRBJ2-1): DGGITQSPKYLFRKEGQNVTLSCEQNLNHDAMYWYRQDPGQGLRLIYYSQIVNDFQKGDIAEGYSVSREKKESFPLTVTSAQKNPTAFYLCASSPLAGWSFFGPGTRLTVL.

The chain recombines TRBV5-6 with TRBJ2-3; possible D gene TRBD1, 5 bases. This CDR3 has 13 residues. The germline V gene encodes CDR1 SGHDT and CDR2 YYEEEE. The V gene lost 0 bases and the J gene lost 4 bases, with 6 bases spanning the gap. The CDR3 reads CASSLGGADTQYF. In DNA form, the CDR3 reads TGTGCCAGCAGCTTGGGGGGCGCAGATACGCAGTATTTT.

CDR3 sequence: CAISDPDTGELFF. In DNA, the CDR3 is TGTGCCATCAGTGACCCGGACACCGGGGAGCTGTTTTTT. The chain links TRBV10-3 to TRBJ2-2, with no clear D. There are 13 residues in the CDR3. V lost 3 bases to trimming and J lost 3 bases, with 5 bases between them. The germline V gene encodes CDR1 ENHRY and CDR2 SYGVKD.

The rearrangement joins TRBV5-6 to TRBJ1-2; D is unclear. Trimming took off 2 bases at V and 1 base at J, with 9 bases between the two ends. CDR1 is SGHDT and CDR2 is YYEEEE in the germline V gene. The CDR3 has 14 residues. CDR3: CASSLSGSNYGYTF. CDR3 coding DNA: TGTGCCAGCAGCTTATCGGGGAGTAACTATGGCTACACCTTC.

The V and J genes are TRBV18 and TRBJ1-3; TRBD1 matches 8 bases. The CDR3 has 15 residues. Losses at the gene ends were 3 bases for V and 4 bases for J; bases not matched to a gene: 5. Looked up from germline, CDR1 is KGHSH and CDR2 is LQKENI. CDR3 in amino acids: CASSPQRQGGNTIYF. The CDR3 region has the DNA TGTGCCAGCTCACCCCAAAGACAGGGGGGAAACACCATATATTTT.

The table lists this clone with a count of one. The chain recombines TRBV28 with TRBJ1-2; 10 bases are shared with TRBD1. CDR3 length: 15 residues. Germline loops: CDR1 MDHEN, CDR2 SYDVKM. V shed 7 bases and J 0 bases; nucleotides not matched to a gene: 5. CDR3 sequence: CASIPGTGANYGYTF. CDR3 DNA: TGTGCCAGCATTCCCGGGACAGGGGCTAACTATGGCTACACCTTC.

The chain combines TRBV4-1 with TRBJ1-2; a possible D gene is TRBD1 (5 bases). V was trimmed by 0 bases and J by 4 bases, leaving 15 bases between them. Germline CDR1 is MGHRA and CDR2 is YSYEKL. This CDR3 is built from 16 residues. This chain's CDR3 is CASSQDKYAGGYGYTF. CDR3 bases: TGCGCCAGCAGCCAAGATAAGTACGCGGGGGGCTATGGCTACACCTTC.